The present T cell receptor beta chain was sequenced within a study of radiotherapy plus CTLA-4 blockade in lung cancer. The assay was immunoSEQ multiplex PCR, and TCRdb's table has in-frame clones only and misses some. This table has around 99,000 clones, just over 85% appearing once. This CDR3 spans 18 amino acids. Germline CDR1 reads MRHNA; CDR2 reads SNTAGT. V shed 5 bases and J 6 bases; nucleotides not matched to a gene: 13. Ipilimumab CTLA-4 blockade and focal radiation were given to patients with chemo-refractory metastatic non-small-cell lung cancer. This TCR derives from a human donor with non-small cell lung cancer that progressed on radiotherapy plus ipilimumab. The V gene is TRBV6-4, the J gene TRBJ2-1, with 13 nucleotides matching TRBD2. This sample comprised peripheral blood, obtained from a patient treated with radiotherapy plus ipilimumab. As DNA, the CDR3 is TGTGCCAGCAGTATCTCCGGAACTAGCGGGAGGGCGGGCAATGAGCAGTTCTTC. Amino acids: CASSISGTSGRAGNEQFF.